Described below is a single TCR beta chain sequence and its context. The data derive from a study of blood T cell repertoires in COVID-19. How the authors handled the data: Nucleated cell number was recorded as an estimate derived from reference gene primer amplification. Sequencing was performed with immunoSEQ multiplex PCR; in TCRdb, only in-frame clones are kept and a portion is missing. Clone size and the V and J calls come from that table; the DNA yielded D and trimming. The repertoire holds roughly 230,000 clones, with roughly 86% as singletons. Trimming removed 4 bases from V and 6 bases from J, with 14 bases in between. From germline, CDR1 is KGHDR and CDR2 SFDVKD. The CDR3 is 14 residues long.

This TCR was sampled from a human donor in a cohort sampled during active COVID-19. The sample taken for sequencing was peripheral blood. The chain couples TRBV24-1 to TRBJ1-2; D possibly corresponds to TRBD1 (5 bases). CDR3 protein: CATSEGTDLHGYTF. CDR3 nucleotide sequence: TGTGCCACCAGTGAGGGGACTGACCTGCATGGCTACACCTTC.